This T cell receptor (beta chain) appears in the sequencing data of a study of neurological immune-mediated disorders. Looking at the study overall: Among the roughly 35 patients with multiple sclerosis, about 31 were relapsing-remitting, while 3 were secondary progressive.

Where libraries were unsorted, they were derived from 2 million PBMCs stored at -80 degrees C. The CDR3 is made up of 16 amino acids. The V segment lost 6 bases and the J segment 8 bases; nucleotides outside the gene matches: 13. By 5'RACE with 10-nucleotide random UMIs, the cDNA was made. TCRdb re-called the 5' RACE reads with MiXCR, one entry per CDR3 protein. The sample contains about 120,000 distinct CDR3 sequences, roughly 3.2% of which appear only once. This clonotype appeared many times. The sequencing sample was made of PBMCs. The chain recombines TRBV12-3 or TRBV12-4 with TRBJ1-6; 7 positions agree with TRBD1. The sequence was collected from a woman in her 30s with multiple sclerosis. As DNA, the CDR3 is TGTGCCAGCAGCCCTGCGGGACAGCGAAAGTATTCACCCCTCCACTTT. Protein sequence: CASSPAGQRKYSPLHF.